This TCR beta chain is drawn from a study of blood T cell repertoires in COVID-19. Study background: The United States, Italy and Spain supplied acute and convalescent COVID-19 samples. T cells, B-cell-depleted T cells, or PBMCs supplied cDNA or gDNA.

Germline V CDR1 and CDR2: SQVTM, ANQGSEA. The CDR3 has 14 residues. In the original processing: Amplified reference gene primers provided the basis for estimating nucleated cell counts. Libraries were prepared by immunoSEQ multiplex PCR; TCRdb keeps only in-frame clonotypes and omits some of them. V and J calls and clone size are copied from that table; D and trimming were computed from the DNA. The sample yields some 670,000 clones, approximately 90% seen once. The sample comprised peripheral blood. The TCR was taken from a woman younger than 30 with acute or convalescent COVID-19. V usage is TRBV29-1 and J usage is TRBJ2-3, with 8 bases that match TRBD2. CDR3 sequence reads: CGSGVVTSTDTQYF. The CDR3 DNA reads as TGCGGTAGCGGGGTTGTAACTAGCACAGATACGCAGTATTTT.